Below are 26 T cell receptor beta chains sequenced from a single sample in a study of T cell responses to AZD1222 COVID-19 vaccine. TCRdb's copy holds only in-frame clones and misses some; the assay was immunoSEQ multiplex PCR. The sample consists of some 170,000 clones, 70% to 90% of them appearing once. Sequencing used peripheral blood, obtained on day 0 of AZD1222 vaccination. All receptors come from an adult in good health.

The V and J genes are TRBV11-2 and TRBJ2-7, with 8 positions matching TRBD2. The V gene's germline CDR1 is SGHAT and CDR2 FQNNGV. With 5 bases clipped from V and 7 bases from J, the junction kept 7 bases outside the gene matches. The CDR3 sequence is 13 residues long. CDR3 in amino acids: CASSALAGGEQYV. The CDR3 coding sequence is TGTGCCAGCAGCGCCCTAGCGGGTGGGGAGCAGTACGTC.

This sequence joins TRBV9 and TRBJ2-5; TRBD1 aligns across 9 bases. V dropped 0 bases and J dropped 7; count of bases not matched to a gene: 4. The germline CDR1 and CDR2 sequences are SGDLS and YYNGEE. The CDR3 runs to 14 residues. CDR3 sequence: CASSVGGQGGTQYF. The CDR3 DNA is TGTGCCAGCAGCGTAGGGGGACAGGGTGGGACCCAGTACTTC. The full variable domain, rest sourced from reference TRBV9 and TRBJ2-5, is DSGVTQTPKHLITATGQRVTLRCSPRSGDLSVYWYQQSLDQGLQFLIQYYNGEERAKGNILERFSAQQFPDLHSELNLSSLELGDSALYFCASSVGGQGGTQYFGPGTRLLVL.

J is TRBJ1-2 and V is TRBV7-2; 7 bases match TRBD1. Looked up from germline, CDR1 is SGHTA and CDR2 is FQGNSA. CDR3 length: 15 residues. Germline trimming cut 1 base from V and 5 bases from J; bases unmatched to any gene: 7. CDR3 sequence: CASSLVGQVEYGYTF. CDR3 DNA sequence: TGTGCCAGCAGCTTAGTAGGACAGGTCGAGTATGGCTACACCTTC.

At least ten counts were recorded for this clone. V is TRBV7-3 and J is TRBJ1-1; perhaps TRBD1 as D (5 bases). CDR1 and CDR2 from the germline V gene are SGHTA and FQGTGA. The CDR3 contains 13 residues. Trimming left V 2 bases short and J 4 bases short, with 8 bases between. The CDR3 is CASSLQGTTEAFF. DNA for the CDR3: TGTGCCAGCAGCTTACAAGGGACCACTGAAGCTTTCTTT. The whole variable domain, filled in from reference TRBV7-3 and TRBJ1-1, reads GAGVSQTPSNKVTEKGKYVELRCDPISGHTALYWYRQSLGQGPEFLIYFQGTGAADDSGLPNDRFFAVRPEGSVSTLKIQRTERGDSAVYLCASSLQGTTEAFFGQGTRLTVV.

J is TRBJ2-7 and V is TRBV29-1; 9 bases map to TRBD1. Germline V gene sequence: CDR1 SQVTM, CDR2 ANQGSEA. Trimming cost V 6 bases and J 6 bases; bases outside gene matches: 12. CDR3 length: 14 residues. The CDR3 DNA reads as TGCAGCGTCCGGACAGGGGATCCCCCAATCGAGCAGTACTTC. Translating gives CSVRTGDPPIEQYF.

The CDR3 reads CASSIDLGTGELSTDTQYF. In DNA form, the CDR3 reads TGTGCCAGTAGTATAGATCTGGGGACAGGGGAACTCTCCACAGATACGCAGTATTTT. J is TRBJ2-3 and V is TRBV19; 10 bases match TRBD1. This CDR3 is built from 19 residues. Trimming at V came to 0 bases and at J to 2 bases, leaving 11 bases not matched to a gene. In germline, CDR1 is LNHDA, CDR2 SQIVND (reference sequence).

J is TRBJ2-2 and V is TRBV27; 8 positions match TRBD2. Germline lookup yields CDR1 MNHEY and CDR2 SMNVEV (reference sequence). This CDR3 has 14 amino acids. V shed 2 bases and J 8 bases; nucleotides not matched to a gene: 4. In DNA form, the CDR3 reads TGTGCCAGCAGTTTACTAGCGGGCGCTGGGGAGCTGTTTTTT. This codes for CASSLLAGAGELFF.

This clone appeared a few times. The CDR3: CASSGGFSGNTIYF. The CDR3 DNA reads TGTGCCAGCAGTGGGGGCTTCTCTGGAAACACCATATATTTT. The J gene is TRBJ1-3, the V gene TRBV5-4, with D possibly matching TRBD1 (6 bases). V gave up 5 bases and J gave up 0 bases, with 9 bases separating them. Germline loops: CDR1 SGHNT, CDR2 YYREEE (reference sequence). CDR3 length equals 14 residues. The variable domain in full, completed from reference TRBV5-4 and TRBJ1-3, reads ETGVTQSPTHLIKTRGQQVTLRCSSQSGHNTVSWYQQALGQGPQFIFQYYREEENGRGNFPPRFSGLQFPNYSSELNVNALELDDSALYLCASSGGFSGNTIYFGEGSWLTVV.

V and J are TRBV29-1 and TRBJ1-4; the D is unclear. CDR3 length equals 13 residues. CDR1 is SQVTM and CDR2 is ANQGSEA in the germline V gene. The V end was cut by 6 bases, the J end by 2 bases, with 10 bases between. The CDR3 loop is CSVYQVTNEKLFF. The CDR3 DNA follows: TGCAGCGTGTACCAAGTGACTAATGAAAAACTGTTTTTT.

This sequence joins TRBV5-1 and TRBJ2-4, with unresolved D. Trimming removed 4 bases from V and 0 bases from J, with 11 bases in between. Germline V CDR1 and CDR2: SGHRS, YFSETQ. There are 15 residues in the CDR3. In DNA, the CDR3 is TGCGCCAGCAGCGTTGACGGTCCAGCCAAAAACATTCAGTACTTC. Translated: CASSVDGPAKNIQYF.

The chain carries TRBV5-1 and TRBJ1-6; 7 nucleotides agree with TRBD1. Germline V lookup: CDR1 SGHRS, CDR2 YFSETQ. V was clipped by 3 bases and J by 0 bases; unmatched bases: 6. The length of the CDR3 is 17 residues. The CDR3 loop is CASSSPQGSSYNSPLHF. For the CDR3, the DNA is TGCGCCAGCAGCTCACCACAGGGGAGCTCCTATAATTCACCCCTCCACTTT.

This rearrangement joins TRBV6-5 to TRBJ1-1; D perhaps matches TRBD1 (6 bases). CDR3 size: 13 residues. Trimming took 11 bases from V and 5 from J, leaving 18 bases between them. The V gene's germline CDR1 is MNHEY and CDR2 SVGAGI. This CDR3 is CASRGGAVTEAFF. CDR3 nucleotides: TGTGCCTCACGGGGGGGGGCAGTGACTGAAGCTTTCTTT.

This chain connects TRBV11-2 to TRBJ2-5; 9 bases are a match to TRBD2. The CDR3 is made up of 15 amino acids. In germline, CDR1 is SGHAT, CDR2 FQNNGV. The junction had 3 bases not matched to a gene; V was cut back by 0 bases and J by 4 bases. This chain's CDR3 is CASSLEAGGRETQYF. The CDR3 bases are TGTGCCAGCAGCTTAGAGGCGGGAGGGCGAGAGACCCAGTACTTC.

Written as DNA, the CDR3 is TGTGCCAGCAGCCAGGGAGGGACAGGGGTTTTCTTC. Protein: CASSQGGTGVFF. This chain links TRBV3-1 (or the pseudogene TRBV3-2) with TRBJ2-1, with 10 bases lining up with TRBD1. Trimming cost V 3 bases and J 16 bases; bases outside gene matches: 6. CDR1 LGHDT and CDR2 YNNKEL come from the germline V gene (reference sequence). The CDR3 is 12 residues long.

This chain connects TRBV7-2 to TRBJ2-3; unclear D gene. With 6 bases removed from V and 7 bases from J, the gap between germline ends came to 14 bases. This CDR3 region has 13 residues. Germline CDR1 SGHTA, CDR2 FQGNSA. This CDR3 is CASRSGHSNTQYF. The CDR3 bases are TGTGCCAGCAGGTCAGGCCACAGCAATACGCAGTATTTT.

The chain joins TRBV9 to TRBJ2-3; D not certain. Germline CDR1 and CDR2: SGDLS and YYNGEE. The CDR3 totals 16 residues. Trimming took off 2 bases at V and 0 bases at J, with 13 bases between the two ends. DNA of the CDR3: TGTGCCAGCAGCGTCAGTAACAGCGTTAGCACAGATACGCAGTATTTT. Its translation is CASSVSNSVSTDTQYF.

The chain uses TRBV2 and TRBJ1-1; the match to TRBD1 covers 8 bases. CDR1 is SNHLY and CDR2 is FYNNEI in the germline V gene. Trimming took 6 bases from V and 4 from J; bases not matched to a gene: 4. The CDR3 consists of 13 residues. The DNA of the CDR3 is TGTGCCAGCAGGCAGCAGGGGGCCACTGAAGCTTTCTTT. It yields the protein CASRQQGATEAFF.

V is TRBV19 and J is TRBJ2-1; 7 bases fit TRBD2. Germline loops: CDR1 LNHDA, CDR2 SQIVND (reference sequence). The CDR3 spans 13 residues. The ends lost 1 base at V and 15 bases at J; junction bases unmatched: 9. The CDR3 loop is CASSIGGGRFPFF. The CDR3 DNA is TGTGCCAGTAGTATAGGGGGAGGGAGATTTCCGTTCTTC.

The CDR3 spells CASSVSSGGEQYV. In nucleotides, the CDR3 is TGTGCCAGCAGTGTTAGTTCAGGAGGCGAGCAGTACGTC. The chain recombines TRBV12-3 or TRBV12-4 with TRBJ2-7; possible D gene TRBD2, 5 bases. Trimming stripped 5 bases from V and 6 bases from J, with 14 bases between. This CDR3 contains 13 residues.

In DNA form, the CDR3 reads TGTGCCAGCAGTTATAAGGTCCCACAGACCCAGAACACTGAAGCTTTCTTT. Translating it yields CASSYKVPQTQNTEAFF. The genes are TRBV28 and TRBJ1-1; unclear D gene. The CDR3 covers 17 residues. Trimming removed 4 bases at V and 1 base at J, with 19 bases between. Germline V gene data show CDR1 as MDHEN and CDR2 as SYDVKM.

This chain uses TRBV18 with TRBJ2-1, with no clear D. The length of the CDR3 is 13 residues. Trimming left V 2 bases short and J 3 bases short, with 5 bases between. CDR1 and CDR2 (germline): KGHSH, LQKENI. CDR3 sequence: CASSPENYNEQFF. CDR3 nucleotide sequence: TGTGCCAGCTCACCAGAGAACTACAATGAGCAGTTCTTC. Full variable domain (missing parts from reference TRBV18 and TRBJ2-1): NAGVMQNPRHLVRRRGQEARLRCSPMKGHSHVYWYRQLPEEGLKFMVYLQKENIIDESGMPKERFSAEFPKEGPSILRIQQVVRGDSAAYFCASSPENYNEQFFGPGTRLTVL.

The chain is built from TRBV27 and TRBJ2-3; unclear D gene. CDR3 length: 15 residues. Germline V CDR1 and CDR2: MNHEY, SMNVEV (reference sequence). V was trimmed by 1 base and J by 3 bases, leaving 11 bases between them. Here the CDR3 DNA reads TGTGCCAGCAGTTTATACCCCCTCGGGACAGATACGCAGTATTTT. Its protein is CASSLYPLGTDTQYF.

This clone appeared a single time. V and J are TRBV7-3 and TRBJ1-1; no firm D call. Trimming removed 4 bases from V and 4 bases from J, with 13 bases in between. CDR1 is SGHTA and CDR2 is FQGTGA in the germline V gene. The CDR3 spans 14 residues. The CDR3 nucleotides are TGTGCCAGCAGCTCATCTAATCTGGGCACTGAAGCTTTCTTT. Its translation: CASSSSNLGTEAFF.

This rearrangement joins TRBV5-1 to TRBJ1-1; D is uncertain. Trimming removed 3 bases at V and 2 bases at J, with 8 bases between. The CDR3 runs to 13 residues. Per the germline V gene, CDR1 is SGHRS and CDR2 is YFSETQ. CDR3 sequence reads: CASSSPSNTEAFF. As DNA, the CDR3 is TGCGCCAGCAGCTCCCCATCCAACACTGAAGCTTTCTTT.

V and J are TRBV29-1 and TRBJ2-7; D is possibly TRBD1 or TRBD2 (5 bases each). Between the trimmed V and J ends, which lost 4 bases and 2 bases, there was a span of 9 bases. The CDR3 is 12 amino acids. Germline values: CDR1 SQVTM, CDR2 ANQGSEA. The CDR3 here is CSVVEGPYEQYF. The CDR3 DNA reads as TGCAGCGTTGTTGAGGGGCCCTACGAGCAGTACTTC.

The CDR3 DNA is TGTGCCAGCTCAAGGGTGGGGGCAGTAGGAGATACGCAGTATTTT. Translating gives CASSRVGAVGDTQYF. The V gene is TRBV6-5, the J gene TRBJ2-3; D perhaps matches TRBD1 (6 bases). The CDR3 runs 15 residues. From germline, CDR1 is MNHEY and CDR2 SVGAGI. V gave up 8 bases and J gave up 5 bases, with 20 bases separating them.